This T cell receptor beta chain was sequenced during a study of T-cell memory formation after mild COVID-19. Findings of the study overall: Prior to infection, memory already included some responding clones, suggesting cross-reactive memory joined. Mostly located in CM and EM were contracting CD4+ clones, with contracting CD8+ clones located in EMRA.

This CDR3 is 15 amino acids long. The germline CDR1 and CDR2 sequences are SGDLS and YYNGEE. Trimming cost V 2 bases and J 2 bases, with 11 bases left between them. This clonotype was recorded many times. Its specificity is not known. TCRdb used MiXCR to reprocess the 5' RACE reads, holding one entry per CDR3 protein. The sample yields about half a million distinct CDR3 sequences, around a sixth seen once. Sequencing was carried out using PBMCs or a T cell subset sorted from them (not recorded which). This chain uses TRBV9 with TRBJ1-5; no definite D call. The clonotype comes from an adult woman who had mild COVID-19 (a few samples of this study predate the infection). Cell type and time point are not known. This CDR3 is CASSVDPEGNQPQHF. In DNA, the CDR3 is TGTGCCAGCAGCGTGGACCCGGAGGGCAATCAGCCCCAGCATTTT.